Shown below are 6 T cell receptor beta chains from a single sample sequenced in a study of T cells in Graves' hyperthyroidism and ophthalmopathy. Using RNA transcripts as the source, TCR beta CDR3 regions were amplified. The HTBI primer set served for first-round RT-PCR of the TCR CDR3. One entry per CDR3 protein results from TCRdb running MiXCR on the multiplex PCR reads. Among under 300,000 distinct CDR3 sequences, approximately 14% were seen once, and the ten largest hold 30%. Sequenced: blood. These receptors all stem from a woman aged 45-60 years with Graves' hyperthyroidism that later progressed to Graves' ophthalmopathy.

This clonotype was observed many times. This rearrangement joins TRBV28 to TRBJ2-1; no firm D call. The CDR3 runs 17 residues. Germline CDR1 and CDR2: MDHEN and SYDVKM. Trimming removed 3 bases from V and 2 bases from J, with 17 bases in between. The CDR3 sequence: CASSFPISFVAYNEQFF. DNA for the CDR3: TGTGCCAGCAGTTTCCCTATTTCGTTTGTCGCCTACAATGAGCAGTTCTTC.

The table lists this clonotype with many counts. CDR3 coding DNA: TGTGCCACCAGTGATGGACAGGGGGCAGCATGGGATACGCAGTATTTT. This gives the protein CATSDGQGAAWDTQYF. This chain links TRBV24-1 with TRBJ2-3; 11 bases fit TRBD1. The CDR3 is made up of 16 amino acids. V was pared by 3 bases and J by 6 bases, with 7 bases of the junction left unmatched. Germline CDR1 is KGHDR and CDR2 is SFDVKD.

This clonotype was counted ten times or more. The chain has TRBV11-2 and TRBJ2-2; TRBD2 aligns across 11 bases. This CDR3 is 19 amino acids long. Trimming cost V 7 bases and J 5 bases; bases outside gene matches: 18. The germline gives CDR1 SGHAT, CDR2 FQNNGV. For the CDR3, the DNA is TGTGCCAGCACCCGAGCGGGATTTCGACTAGCGGGACATACCGGGGAGCTGTTTTTT. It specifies CASTRAGFRLAGHTGELFF.

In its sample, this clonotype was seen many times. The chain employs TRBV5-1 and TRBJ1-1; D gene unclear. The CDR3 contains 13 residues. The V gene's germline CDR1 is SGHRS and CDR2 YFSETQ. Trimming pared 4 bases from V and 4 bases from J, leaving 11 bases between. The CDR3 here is CASSPVHSTEAFF. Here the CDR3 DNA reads TGCGCCAGCAGCCCTGTGCATAGCACTGAAGCTTTCTTT.

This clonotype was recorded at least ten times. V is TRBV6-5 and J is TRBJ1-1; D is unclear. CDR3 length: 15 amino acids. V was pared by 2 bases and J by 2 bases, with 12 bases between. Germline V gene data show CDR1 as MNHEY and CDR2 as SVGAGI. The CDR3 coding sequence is TGTGCCAGCAGTTACCAGATAACAGCCAACACTGAAGCTTTCTTT. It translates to CASSYQITANTEAFF.

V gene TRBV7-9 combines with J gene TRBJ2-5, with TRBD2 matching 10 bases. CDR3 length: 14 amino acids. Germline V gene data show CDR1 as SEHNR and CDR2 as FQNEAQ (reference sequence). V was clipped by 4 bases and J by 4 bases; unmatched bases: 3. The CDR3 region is CASSSSGRGETQYF. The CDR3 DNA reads TGTGCCAGCAGCTCTAGCGGGAGAGGAGAGACCCAGTACTTC.